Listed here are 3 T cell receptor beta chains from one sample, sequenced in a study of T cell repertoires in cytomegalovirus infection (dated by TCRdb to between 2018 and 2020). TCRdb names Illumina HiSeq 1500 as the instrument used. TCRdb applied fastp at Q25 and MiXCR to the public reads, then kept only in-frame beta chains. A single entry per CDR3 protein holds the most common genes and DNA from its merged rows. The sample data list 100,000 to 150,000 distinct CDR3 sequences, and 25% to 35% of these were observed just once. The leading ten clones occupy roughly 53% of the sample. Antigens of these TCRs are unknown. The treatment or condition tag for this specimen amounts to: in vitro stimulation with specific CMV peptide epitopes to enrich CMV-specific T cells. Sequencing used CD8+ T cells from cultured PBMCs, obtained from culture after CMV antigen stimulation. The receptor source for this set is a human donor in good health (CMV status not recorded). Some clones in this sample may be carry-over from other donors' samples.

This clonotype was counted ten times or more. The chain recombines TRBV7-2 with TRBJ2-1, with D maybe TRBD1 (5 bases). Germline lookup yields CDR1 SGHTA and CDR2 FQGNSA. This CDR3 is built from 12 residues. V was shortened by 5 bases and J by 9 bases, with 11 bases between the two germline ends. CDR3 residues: CASSPQGAEQFF. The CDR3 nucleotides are TGTGCCAGCAGCCCGCAGGGTGCTGAGCAGTTCTTC.

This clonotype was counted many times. The CDR3 sequence is CASSLAGGSYEQYF. CDR3 sequence (DNA): TGTGCCAGCAGCTTAGCCGGCGGCTCCTACGAGCAGTACTTC. This chain joins TRBV7-2 and TRBJ2-7, with unresolved D. This CDR3 is 14 amino acids long. Per germline, CDR1 SGHTA and CDR2 FQGNSA. Trimming took 0 bases from V and 0 from J, leaving 6 bases between them.

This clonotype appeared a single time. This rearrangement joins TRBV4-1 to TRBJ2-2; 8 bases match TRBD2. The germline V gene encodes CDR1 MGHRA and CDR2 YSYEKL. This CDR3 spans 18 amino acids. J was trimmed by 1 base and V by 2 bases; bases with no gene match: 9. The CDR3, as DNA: TGCGCCAGCAGCCAATGGGACCTTAGCGGGGAGAACACCGGGGAGCTGTTTTTT. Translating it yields CASSQWDLSGENTGELFF.